The clone carrying this T cell receptor (beta chain) was counted at least ten times. Each diagnosis drew on symptoms, thyroxine, TRAb, thyroid ultrasound and orbital computed tomography findings. Fresh peripheral blood, around 10 ml, yielded the PBMCs. TCR beta CDR3 regions were amplified from RNA. The HTBI primer set served for first-round RT-PCR of the TCR CDR3. Each CDR3 protein gets one entry after TCRdb re-called the multiplex PCR reads with MiXCR. The repertoire has 500,000 or so distinct CDR3 sequences, 15% to 20% of them found once; the top ten carry 17%. The sample belongs to a study of T cells in Graves' hyperthyroidism and ophthalmopathy. Germline trimming cut 0 bases from V and 4 bases from J; bases unmatched to any gene: 4. The germline gives CDR1 MGHRA, CDR2 YSYEKL. The CDR3 consists of 16 residues.

The specimen sequenced was blood. This receptor was taken from a woman aged 18-29 years with Graves' ophthalmopathy. The J gene is TRBJ2-5, the V gene TRBV4-1, with TRBD1 identical over 11 bases. As DNA, the CDR3 is TGCGCCAGCAGCCAAGACCGGACAGGGGGCTTAGAGACCCAGTACTTC. Translation gives CASSQDRTGGLETQYF.